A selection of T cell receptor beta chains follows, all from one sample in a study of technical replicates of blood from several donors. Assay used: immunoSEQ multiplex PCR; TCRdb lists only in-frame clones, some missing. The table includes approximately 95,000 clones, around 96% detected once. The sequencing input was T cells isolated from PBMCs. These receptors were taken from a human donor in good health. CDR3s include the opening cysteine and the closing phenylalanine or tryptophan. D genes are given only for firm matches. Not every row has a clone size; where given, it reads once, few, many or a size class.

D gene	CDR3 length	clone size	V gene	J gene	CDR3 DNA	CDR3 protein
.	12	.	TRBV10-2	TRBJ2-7	TGCGCCAGCAGCCCAGTGGCCTACGAGCAGTACTTC	CASSPVAYEQYF
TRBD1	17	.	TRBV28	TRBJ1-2	TGTGCCAGCAGTTTGCCCGGACAGGGGGCCTTACCGTCTGGCTACACCTTC	CASSLPGQGALPSGYTF
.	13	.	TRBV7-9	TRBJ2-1	TGTGCCAGCAGCCCCGGGGAGGAAAATGAGCAGTTCTTC	CASSPGEENEQFF
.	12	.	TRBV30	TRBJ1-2	TGTGCCTGGAGTGTCCCGGTCGGGGGCTACACCTTC	CAWSVPVGGYTF
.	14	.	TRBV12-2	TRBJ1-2	TGTGCAAGTCGCTTAGCCTACAGGGGCGAGGGCTACACCTTC	CASRLAYRGEGYTF
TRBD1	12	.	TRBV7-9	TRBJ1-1	TGTGCCAGCAGCTGGGGGACAGGAGAAGCTTTCTTT	CASSWGTGEAFF
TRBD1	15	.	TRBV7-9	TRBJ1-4	TGTGCCAGCAGCTTAGGGGACAGGGGAAACGAAAAACTGTTTTTT	CASSLGDRGNEKLFF
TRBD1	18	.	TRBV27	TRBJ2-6	TGTGCCAGCAGTCCTAGACAGGGCCACGCACCTGGGGCCAACGTCCTGACTTTC	CASSPRQGHAPGANVLTF
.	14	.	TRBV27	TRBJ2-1	TGTGCCAGCAGTTGGGTCAGGGGACACAATGAGCAGTTCTTC	CASSWVRGHNEQFF
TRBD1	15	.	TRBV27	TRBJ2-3	TGTGCCAGCAGTTTGGGACAGTCCCCGGGACATACGCAGTATTTT	CASSLGQSPGHTQYF
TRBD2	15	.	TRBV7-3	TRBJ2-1	TGTGCCAGCAGCTCGGGACTAGCGGAGGTGGATGAGCAGTTCTTC	CASSSGLAEVDEQFF
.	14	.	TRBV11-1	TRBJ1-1	TGTGCCAGCAGCTTAGCCATCAGGGACACTGAAGCTTTCTTT	CASSLAIRDTEAFF
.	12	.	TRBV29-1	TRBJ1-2	TGCAGCGTTAGAGCGGCAGGAGATGGCTACACCTTC	CSVRAAGDGYTF
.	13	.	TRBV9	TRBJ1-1	TGTGCCAGCAGCCGGCCCGGGGACACTGAAGCTTTCTTT	CASSRPGDTEAFF
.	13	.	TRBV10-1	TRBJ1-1	TGCGCCAGCAGTGCAAACGGGAACACTGAAGCTTTCTTT	CASSANGNTEAFF
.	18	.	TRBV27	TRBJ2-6	TGTGCCAGCAGTTTATCGTGGGGACTTTATTCTGGGGCCAACGTCCTGACTTTC	CASSLSWGLYSGANVLTF
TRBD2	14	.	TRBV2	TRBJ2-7	TGTGCCAGCAGTGTTATTGCGGGAGAGAACGAGCAGTACTTC	CASSVIAGENEQYF
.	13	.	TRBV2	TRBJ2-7	TGTGCCAGCAGCATAACTAGCAGCTACGAGCAGTACTTC	CASSITSSYEQYF
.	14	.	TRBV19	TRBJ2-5	TGTGCCAGTAGTATTGGGCAGGGGGGAGAGACCCAGTACTTC	CASSIGQGGETQYF
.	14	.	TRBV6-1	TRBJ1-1	TGTGCCAGCAGCCCACAGTCAGGGTATCCTGAAGCTTTCTTT	CASSPQSGYPEAFF
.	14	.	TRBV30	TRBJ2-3	TGTGCCTGGAGTGTAGACTCTCGGGCAGATACGCAGTATTTT	CAWSVDSRADTQYF
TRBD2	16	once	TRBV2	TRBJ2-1	TGTGCCAGCAGGCTTACTAGCGCGAGCTCCTACAATGAGCAGTTCTTC	CASRLTSASSYNEQFF